This T cell receptor beta chain was captured in a study of blood T cell repertoires in COVID-19. Study at large: Some COVID-19 samples were acute and others convalescent; all came from the United States, Italy and Spain.

Cohort 3 donors were reported recovered after two negative PCRs, clearance, or symptom resolution. Libraries were prepared by immunoSEQ multiplex PCR; TCRdb keeps only in-frame clonotypes and omits some of them. The sample consists of over 350,000 clones, around 90% of them appearing once. Input material: PBMCs or T cells enriched from blood (not recorded which). This clonotype was sampled from a woman aged 18-29 years who had recovered from COVID-19.

CDR3 region: CAWSTGTGELFF. CDR3 nucleotides: TGTGCCTGGAGTACAGGGACCGGGGAGCTGTTTTTT. The chain joins TRBV30 to TRBJ2-2; tentative D call: TRBD1 (6 bases). The ends were cut back, 2 bases at V and 5 bases at J, with 6 bases in the middle. The CDR3 is 12 residues long. CDR1 is GTSNPN and CDR2 is SVGIG in the germline V gene (reference sequence). The entire variable domain, with the rest obtained from reference TRBV30 and TRBJ2-2, is as follows: SQTIHQWPATLVQPVGSPLSLECTVEGTSNPNLYWYRQAAGRGLQLLFYSVGIGQISSEVPQNLSASRPQDRQFILSSKKLLLSDSGFYLCAWSTGTGELFFGEGSRLTVL.